Below, 20 T cell receptor beta chains from the same sample are listed, as sequenced in a study of lymphopenia after photon versus proton radiotherapy. Sequenced by immunoSEQ multiplex PCR; TCRdb stores in-frame clones only, minus some. The sample has roughly 65,000 clones, roughly 88% seen once. The material was peripheral blood, obtained from a patient treated with photon-based radiotherapy. The source is a woman in her seventies with pancreatic cancer.

The chain joins TRBV11-3 to TRBJ2-2, with 13 bases that match TRBD2. The CDR3 is 17 amino acids. CDR1 is SGHNT and CDR2 is YENEEA in the germline V gene. With 5 bases clipped from V and 0 bases from J, the junction kept 3 bases outside the gene matches. The CDR3 sequence: CASSLGLAGPNTGELFF. CDR3 DNA sequence: TGTGCCAGCAGCCTGGGACTAGCGGGACCGAACACCGGGGAGCTGTTTTTT.

The chain is built from TRBV2 and TRBJ2-5, with D tentatively TRBD1 (5 bases). Deletions cut 6 bases from V and 5 bases from J, with 13 bases between. The CDR3 consists of 13 residues. Germline V gene lookup returns CDR1 SNHLY and CDR2 FYNNEI. The CDR3 protein is CASRDTDKETQYF. The CDR3 DNA is TGTGCCAGCAGGGACACGGATAAGGAGACCCAGTACTTC. Full variable domain (missing parts from reference TRBV2 and TRBJ2-5): EPEVTQTPSHQVTQMGQEVILRCVPISNHLYFYWYRQILGQKVEFLVSFYNNEISEKSEIFDDQFSVERPDGSNFTLKIRSTKLEDSAMYFCASRDTDKETQYFGPGTRLLVL.

The genes are TRBV6-5 and TRBJ2-7; 11 bases fit TRBD1. The CDR3 spans 15 residues. V gave up 5 bases and J gave up 3 bases; unmatched junction bases: 6. Germline CDR1 MNHEY, CDR2 SVGAGI. The CDR3 sequence: CASSTSDRGLYEQYF. CDR3 DNA: TGTGCCAGCAGTACCTCGGACAGGGGGCTCTACGAGCAGTACTTC.

The chain couples TRBV6-6 to TRBJ1-3; TRBD1 agrees at 8 bases. CDR3 length equals 15 residues. Germline trimming cut 5 bases from V and 0 bases from J; bases unmatched to any gene: 3. The V gene's germline CDR1 is MNHNY and CDR2 SVGAGI (reference sequence). CDR3 DNA: TGTGCCAGCAGTGCAGGGACAGGCTCTGGAAACACCATATATTTT. This encodes CASSAGTGSGNTIYF.

The rearrangement joins TRBV7-9 to TRBJ2-3; either TRBD1 or TRBD2 may supply D (5 bases each). V lost 4 bases to trimming and J lost 3 bases, with 5 bases between them. The CDR3 length is 12 residues. CDR1 and CDR2 from the germline V gene are SEHNR and FQNEAQ (reference sequence). The CDR3 protein is CASSWGTDTQYF. The CDR3 DNA follows: TGTGCCAGCAGCTGGGGGACAGATACGCAGTATTTT. Filled out from reference TRBV7-9 and TRBJ2-3, the complete variable domain reads DTGVSQNPRHKITKRGQNVTFRCDPISEHNRLYWYRQTLGQGPEFLTYFQNEAQLEKSRLLSDRFSAERPKGSFSTLEIQRTEQGDSAMYLCASSWGTDTQYFGPGTRLTVL.

Only a few counts were recorded for this clone. This chain joins TRBV28 and TRBJ1-1; no definite D call. CDR3 length: 13 amino acids. From germline, CDR1 is MDHEN and CDR2 SYDVKM. The germline V and J ends were trimmed by 5 bases and 8 bases, with 15 bases remaining between them. The CDR3 region has the DNA TGTGCCAGCAGTGCGATTTCACGGTCGGAAGCTTTCTTT. Its protein is CASSAISRSEAFF.

The chain employs TRBV30 and TRBJ2-2; TRBD2 is a possible D gene (6 bases). The germline V gene encodes CDR1 GTSNPN and CDR2 SVGIG (reference sequence). The CDR3 consists of 15 residues. V lost 1 base and J 0 bases, leaving 9 bases between the germline ends. The CDR3 spells CAWSGGVTNTGELFF. The CDR3 region has the DNA TGTGCCTGGAGTGGGGGGGTTACGAACACCGGGGAGCTGTTTTTT.

The chain employs TRBV9 and TRBJ2-5; TRBD2 might be the D (5 bases). The CDR3 covers 13 residues. The germline gives CDR1 SGDLS, CDR2 YYNGEE. The V end lost 3 bases, the J end lost 7 bases, and 13 bases lay between the germline ends. The CDR3 loop is CASSEWEAATQYF. Here the CDR3 DNA reads TGTGCCAGCAGCGAGTGGGAAGCGGCGACCCAGTACTTC.

This sequence joins TRBV4-2 and TRBJ2-3; D gene unclear. The V and J ends lost 4 bases and 2 bases respectively, with 13 bases between them. CDR1 is LGHNA, CDR2 YNFKEQ, per germline. The CDR3 has 15 residues. The DNA for the CDR3 is TGTGCCAGCAGCCTAAACTGGCAGAACACAGATACGCAGTATTTT. Translation: CASSLNWQNTDTQYF.

This chain links TRBV18 with TRBJ2-7; TRBD2 matches at 14 bases. J gave up 6 bases and V 3 bases, and 4 bases lay outside the gene matches. There are 15 residues in the CDR3. Germline assignment: CDR1 KGHSH and CDR2 LQKENI. As DNA, the CDR3 is TGTGCCAGCTCACCCCAGGGACTAGCGGGAGCCGAGCAGTACTTC. Protein sequence: CASSPQGLAGAEQYF.

The rearrangement joins TRBV28 to TRBJ2-6; TRBD2 agrees at 7 bases. The CDR3 totals 16 residues. With 4 bases clipped from V and 4 bases from J, the junction kept 7 bases outside the gene matches. Germline values: CDR1 MDHEN, CDR2 SYDVKM. The CDR3 DNA reads as TGTGCCAGCAGTTATTTGGGAGGGCCCGGGGCCAACGTCCTGACTTTC. It specifies CASSYLGGPGANVLTF.

The chain couples TRBV7-2 to TRBJ2-7; D tentatively reads TRBD1 or TRBD2 (6 bases each). The V end was cut by 4 bases, the J end by 4 bases, with 14 bases between. The V gene's germline CDR1 is SGHTA and CDR2 FQGNSA. There are 14 residues in the CDR3. CDR3 coding DNA: TGTGCCAGCAGCTCAGGAGGGGGAGTTTACGAGCAGTACTTC. This encodes CASSSGGGVYEQYF.

This chain uses TRBV7-3 with TRBJ2-2; 8 nucleotides agree with TRBD2. Germline CDR1 is SGHTA and CDR2 is FQGTGA. The trim removed 0 bases at V and 0 bases at J, leaving 6 bases unmatched. The CDR3 has 18 amino acids. The CDR3 nucleotides read TGTGCCAGCAGCTTAACCAGCGGGAGACCAGCGAACACCGGGGAGCTGTTTTTT. This translates into CASSLTSGRPANTGELFF.

The V gene is TRBV5-6, the J gene TRBJ2-1; 10 nucleotides agree with TRBD2. The junction had 7 bases not matched to a gene; V was cut back by 4 bases and J by 3 bases. CDR3 length: 16 residues. CDR1 and CDR2 from the germline V gene are SGHDT and YYEEEE. The CDR3 region is CASSRDGLAVYNEQFF. The CDR3 DNA is TGTGCCAGCAGCCGCGACGGACTAGCGGTCTACAATGAGCAGTTCTTC.

This chain links TRBV5-8 with TRBJ2-2; D unresolved. CDR3 length equals 16 residues. Germline V gene data show CDR1 as SGHTS and CDR2 as YDEGEE. Between the trimmed V and J ends, which lost 4 bases and 5 bases, there was a span of 18 bases. The CDR3 region has the DNA TGTGCCAGCAGCCCCCGAGCTACCATAATGACCGGGGAGCTGTTTTTT. This translates into CASSPRATIMTGELFF.

The chain is built from TRBV5-1 and TRBJ2-5; the D call may be TRBD1 or TRBD2 (5 bases each). The ends were cut back, 3 bases at V and 5 bases at J, with 17 bases in the middle. CDR3 length: 15 residues. Germline CDR1 and CDR2: SGHRS and YFSETQ. The CDR3 coding sequence is TGCGCCAGCAGCTCCTCCGGGACCCTGGGGGAGACCCAGTACTTC. Protein product: CASSSSGTLGETQYF.

The CDR3 here is CASSHGTSGRGTYEQYF. CDR3 DNA: TGCGCCAGCAGCCACGGGACTAGCGGGAGGGGAACCTACGAGCAGTACTTC. This rearrangement joins TRBV5-1 to TRBJ2-7; 16 bases fit TRBD2. This CDR3 has 17 amino acids. Germline V gene lookup returns CDR1 SGHRS and CDR2 YFSETQ. Germline trimming cut 4 bases from V and 2 bases from J; bases unmatched to any gene: 6.

The chain links TRBV7-2 to TRBJ2-3, with 15 nucleotides matching TRBD2. Germline CDR1 and CDR2: SGHTA and FQGNSA. Losses at the gene ends were 1 base for V and 4 bases for J; bases not matched to a gene: 9. The CDR3 has 19 amino acids. CDR3 region: CASSLVPGGLAGGSDTQYF. Here the CDR3 DNA reads TGTGCCAGCAGCTTAGTCCCGGGAGGACTAGCGGGAGGGTCAGATACGCAGTATTTT.

In DNA, the CDR3 is TGTGCCAGCAGTGTACAGGGGGCGCGGGCCATTGAAGCTTTCTTT. It is translated as CASSVQGARAIEAFF. The chain joins TRBV28 to TRBJ1-1; 9 bases fit TRBD1. From germline, CDR1 is MDHEN and CDR2 SYDVKM. Trimming at V came to 5 bases and at J to 7 bases, leaving 11 bases not matched to a gene. This CDR3 contains 15 residues.

V is TRBV19 and J is TRBJ2-3; TRBD2 matches at 9 bases. Germline CDR1 reads LNHDA; CDR2 reads SQIVND (reference sequence). The CDR3 runs 14 residues. J was trimmed by 3 bases and V by 7 bases; bases with no gene match: 5. The CDR3 here is CASKREAGTDTQYF. CDR3 nucleotides: TGTGCCAGTAAGCGGGAGGCCGGTACAGATACGCAGTATTTT.